This is a list of T cell receptor beta chains from one sample in a study of shared clonotypes between healthy human individuals. The method was immunoSEQ multiplex PCR; TCRdb's version includes in-frame clones alone and lacks a portion of them. The sample lists some 2 million clones; about 95% were seen once. Sequencing was carried out using naive CD8+ T cells sorted from blood. The receptors stem from a man between 18 and 35 years old in good health. Both conserved end residues are part of each CDR3. Each record gives: J gene, clone size, D gene, V gene, CDR3 DNA, CDR3 protein. D genes are given only for firm matches. For some rows the clone size is stated as once, few or many, or as a class when expanded; others skip it.

J gene: TRBJ2-2; clone size: -; D gene: -; V gene: TRBV27; CDR3 DNA: TGTGCCAGCATTCCGGGCCAGCCCGCCGGGGAGCTGTTTTTT; CDR3 protein: CASIPGQPAGELFF
J gene: TRBJ2-7; clone size: -; D gene: TRBD1; V gene: TRBV5-1; CDR3 DNA: TGCGCCAGCAGCTTGGATCCGGGACAGGGCTACGAGCAGTACTTC; CDR3 protein: CASSLDPGQGYEQYF
J gene: TRBJ2-5; clone size: -; D gene: -; V gene: TRBV27; CDR3 DNA: TGTGCCAGCAGTTTTCGGGCAGTCCAAGAGACCCAGTACTTC; CDR3 protein: CASSFRAVQETQYF
J gene: TRBJ2-3; clone size: once; D gene: TRBD2; V gene: TRBV4-3; CDR3 DNA: TGCGCCAGCAGCCCGTCGGGGGGAGATACGCAGTATTTT; CDR3 protein: CASSPSGGDTQYF
J gene: TRBJ2-1; clone size: -; D gene: -; V gene: TRBV10-2; CDR3 DNA: TGCGCCAGCAGTGCGGTTAGCGGCAGCTCCTACAATGAGCAGTTCTTC; CDR3 protein: CASSAVSGSSYNEQFF
J gene: TRBJ2-7; clone size: -; D gene: -; V gene: TRBV27; CDR3 DNA: TGTGCCAGCAGTTTATCTCGCCCCGCCGTGATCTACGAGCAGTACTTC; CDR3 protein: CASSLSRPAVIYEQYF
J gene: TRBJ2-7; clone size: -; D gene: TRBD1; V gene: TRBV7-9; CDR3 DNA: TGTGCCAGCAGTCTGACAGGGCACTCCTACGAGCAGTACTTC; CDR3 protein: CASSLTGHSYEQYF
J gene: TRBJ2-7; clone size: -; D gene: -; V gene: TRBV5-1; CDR3 DNA: TGCGCCAGCAGAGGGTCGGGACCTAACCCCTACGAGCAGTACTTC; CDR3 protein: CASRGSGPNPYEQYF
J gene: TRBJ2-7; clone size: -; D gene: TRBD1; V gene: TRBV6-5; CDR3 DNA: TGTGCCAGCAGTTCGGGACAGGGGAGCTCCTACGAGCAGTACTTC; CDR3 protein: CASSSGQGSSYEQYF
J gene: TRBJ1-1; clone size: -; D gene: -; V gene: TRBV2; CDR3 DNA: TGTGCCAGCAGTGAGTCGGGACAGAACACTGAAGCTTTCTTT; CDR3 protein: CASSESGQNTEAFF
J gene: TRBJ1-5; clone size: -; D gene: -; V gene: TRBV27; CDR3 DNA: TGTGCCAGCAGTTTAAGACAGAGCAATCAGCCCCAGCATTTT; CDR3 protein: CASSLRQSNQPQHF
J gene: TRBJ2-7; clone size: -; D gene: TRBD1; V gene: TRBV28; CDR3 DNA: TGTGCCAGCCGGGACAGCACCTACGAGCAGTACTTC; CDR3 protein: CASRDSTYEQYF
J gene: TRBJ2-7; clone size: few; D gene: -; V gene: TRBV19; CDR3 DNA: TGTGCCAGTAGTATGCAGGGCTACGAGCAGTACTTC; CDR3 protein: CASSMQGYEQYF
J gene: TRBJ2-2; clone size: once; D gene: -; V gene: TRBV29-1; CDR3 DNA: TGCAGCGTTTTCGGTGAGAACACCGGGGAGCTGTTTTTT; CDR3 protein: CSVFGENTGELFF